This T cell receptor beta chain was documented in a study of blood T cell repertoires in COVID-19. The V gene's germline CDR1 is DFQATT and CDR2 SNEGSKA (reference sequence). The CDR3 sequence is 11 residues long. V gave up 2 bases and J gave up 2 bases, with 3 bases separating them. The repertoire was sequenced with immunoSEQ multiplex PCR; TCRdb's copy has only in-frame clones and lacks some. The top ten clones hold more than 25% of a sample with under 80,000 clones, around 80% of them seen once. This clone was counted once. The specimen was peripheral blood. V usage is TRBV20-1 and J usage is TRBJ2-5; D is ambiguous. The receptor was isolated from a human donor in a cohort sampled during active COVID-19. The CDR3 bases are TGCAGTGCTAGACAGCAAGAGACCCAGTACTTC. It specifies CSARQQETQYF.